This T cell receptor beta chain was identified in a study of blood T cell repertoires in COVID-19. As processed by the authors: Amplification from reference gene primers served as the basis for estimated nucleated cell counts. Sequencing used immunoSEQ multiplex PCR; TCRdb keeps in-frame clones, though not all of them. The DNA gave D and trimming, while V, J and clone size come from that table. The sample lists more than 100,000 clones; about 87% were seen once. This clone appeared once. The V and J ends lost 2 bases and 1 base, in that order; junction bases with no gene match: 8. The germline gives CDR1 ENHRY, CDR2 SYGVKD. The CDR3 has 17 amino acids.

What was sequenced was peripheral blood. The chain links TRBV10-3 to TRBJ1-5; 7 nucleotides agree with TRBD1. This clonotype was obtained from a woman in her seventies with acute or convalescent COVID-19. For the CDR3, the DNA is TGTGCCATCAGTGAGGGGGCAGGGGGGATGAGCAATCAGCCCCAGCATTTT. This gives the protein CAISEGAGGMSNQPQHF.